This T cell receptor (beta chain) came from a study of blood T cell repertoires in COVID-19. Background on the study: Sites across the United States, Italy and Spain contributed samples from acute and convalescent COVID-19. The cDNA or gDNA used as material had been derived from T cells, B-cell-depleted T cells, or PBMCs.

In the authors' workflow: Estimation of nucleated cell counts was performed using reference gene primer amplification. TCRdb's table, derived via immunoSEQ multiplex PCR, lists solely in-frame clones and lacks some. V and J calls and clone size are those listed in that table; D and trimming were worked out from the DNA. The sample carries some 100,000 clones, around 88% recorded once. A note on this clone: Other nucleotide sequences in the sample specify the same CDR3.

The clonotype originates from a human donor in a cohort sampled during active COVID-19. Sequences were obtained from peripheral blood.

The CDR3 region has the DNA TGTGCCACCAGCAGAGAGCAGGGATCCTACGAGCAGTACTTC. This translates into CATSREQGSYEQYF. The chain recombines TRBV15 with TRBJ2-7; D is possibly TRBD1 (5 bases). Looked up from germline, CDR1 is LNHNV and CDR2 is YYDKDF (reference sequence). The CDR3 contains 14 residues. The V gene lost 0 bases and the J gene lost 1 base, with 7 bases spanning the gap.